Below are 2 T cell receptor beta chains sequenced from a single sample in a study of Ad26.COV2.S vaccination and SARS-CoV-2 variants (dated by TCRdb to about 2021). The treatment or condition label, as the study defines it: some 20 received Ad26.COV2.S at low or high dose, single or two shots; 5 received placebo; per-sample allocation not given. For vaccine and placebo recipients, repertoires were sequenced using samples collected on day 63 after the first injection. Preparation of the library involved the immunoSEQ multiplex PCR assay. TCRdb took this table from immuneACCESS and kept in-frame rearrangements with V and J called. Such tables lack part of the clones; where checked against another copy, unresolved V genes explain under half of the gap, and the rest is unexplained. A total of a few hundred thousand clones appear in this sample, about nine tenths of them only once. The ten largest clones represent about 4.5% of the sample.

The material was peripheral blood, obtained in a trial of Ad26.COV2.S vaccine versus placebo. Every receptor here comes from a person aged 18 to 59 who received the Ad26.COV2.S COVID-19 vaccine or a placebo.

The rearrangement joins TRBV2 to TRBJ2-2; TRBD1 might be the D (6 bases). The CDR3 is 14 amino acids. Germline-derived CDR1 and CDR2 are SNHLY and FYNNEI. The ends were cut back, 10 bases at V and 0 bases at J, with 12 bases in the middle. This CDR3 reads CATTGTSNTGELFF. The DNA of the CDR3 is TGTGCCACCACCGGGACATCGAACACCGGGGAGCTGTTTTTT.

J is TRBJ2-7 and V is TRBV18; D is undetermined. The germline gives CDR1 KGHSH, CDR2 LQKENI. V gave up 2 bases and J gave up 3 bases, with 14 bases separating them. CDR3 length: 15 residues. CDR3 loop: CASSPRAQMIYEQYF. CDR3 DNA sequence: TGTGCCAGCTCACCAAGAGCACAGATGATCTACGAGCAGTACTTC.